The present T cell receptor beta chain was sequenced within a study of blood T cell repertoires in COVID-19. As handled by the study authors: Amplification with reference gene primers provided the estimates of nucleated cell counts. Using immunoSEQ multiplex PCR, the repertoire was profiled, and TCRdb retains in-frame clones only, with some absent. V and J calls and clone size come straight from that table; D and trimming were deduced from the DNA. The sample has 150,000 to 200,000 clones, over 75% seen once; the top ten hold around 0.77%. This sequence was found in a woman between 18 and 30 years old who had recovered from COVID-19. The sample comprised PBMCs or T cells enriched from blood (not recorded which).

The CDR3 nucleotides read TGTGCCAGCAGTGGGGTCGCGAAAGGGGCTGAAGCTTTCTTT. Translation: CASSGVAKGAEAFF. The V gene is TRBV2, the J gene TRBJ1-1, with a weak D call TRBD1 (5 bases). Germline assignment: CDR1 SNHLY and CDR2 FYNNEI. This CDR3 is 14 amino acids long. V shed 4 bases and J shed 6 bases, with 15 bases lying between them.